This T cell receptor (beta chain) comes out of a study of CD8+CD57+ T cells in acquired aplastic anemia. Study as a whole: Approximately 11 million reads were obtained on average for healthy donor CD4+ cells.

The CDR3 runs 11 residues. V shed 5 bases, J shed 8 bases, and the junction held 2 bases outside the gene matches. Germline CDR1 SNHLY, CDR2 FYNNEI. Study-wide findings and caveats: Controls did not differ significantly from patients in CD8+ Simpson's diversity. Patients and controls turned out to have 25 to 35 CD8+ CDR3 sequences in common.

For CDR3 and TCR beta VDJ profiling, genomic DNA was the template used. MiXCR, applied by TCRdb to the reads, yields one record per CDR3 protein. The sample has some 410,000 distinct CDR3 sequences; just under 70% are singletons. This clonotype was detected only a few times. The antigen remains undetermined. Material: sorted CD4+, CD8+, or CD8+CD57+ T cells (not recorded which) from PBMCs. The sequence was collected from a human donor in good health, serving as a control. V gene TRBV2 combines with J gene TRBJ1-2; 7 positions match TRBD1. CDR3 bases: TGTGCCAGCAGTCGGACAGGAGGCTACACCTTC. Translating gives CASSRTGGYTF.